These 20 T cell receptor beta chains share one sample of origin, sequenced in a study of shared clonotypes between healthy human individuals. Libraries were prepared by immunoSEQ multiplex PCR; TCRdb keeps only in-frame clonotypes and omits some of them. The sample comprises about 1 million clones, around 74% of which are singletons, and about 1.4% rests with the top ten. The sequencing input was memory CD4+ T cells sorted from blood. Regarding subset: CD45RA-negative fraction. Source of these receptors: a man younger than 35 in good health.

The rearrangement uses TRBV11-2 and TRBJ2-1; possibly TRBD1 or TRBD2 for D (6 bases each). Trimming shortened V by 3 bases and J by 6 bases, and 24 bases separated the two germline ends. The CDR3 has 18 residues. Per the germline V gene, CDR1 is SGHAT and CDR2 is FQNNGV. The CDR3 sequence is CASSLEAPPRLGGNEQFF. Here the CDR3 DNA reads TGTGCCAGCAGCTTGGAAGCACCACCCCGACTAGGGGGCAATGAGCAGTTCTTC.

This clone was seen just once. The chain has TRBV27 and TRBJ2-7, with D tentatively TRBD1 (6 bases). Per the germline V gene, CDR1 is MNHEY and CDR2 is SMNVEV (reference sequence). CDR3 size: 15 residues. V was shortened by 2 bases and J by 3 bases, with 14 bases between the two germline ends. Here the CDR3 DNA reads TGTGCCAGCAGTTTAACAGGGACAAGGGGCTACGAGCAGTACTTC. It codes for CASSLTGTRGYEQYF.

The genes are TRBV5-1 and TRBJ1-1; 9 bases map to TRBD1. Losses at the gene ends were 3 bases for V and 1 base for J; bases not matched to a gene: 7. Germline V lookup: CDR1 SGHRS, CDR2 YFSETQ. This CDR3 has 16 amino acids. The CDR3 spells CASSSQGAGANTEAFF. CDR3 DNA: TGCGCCAGCAGCTCACAGGGGGCAGGTGCGAACACTGAAGCTTTCTTT.

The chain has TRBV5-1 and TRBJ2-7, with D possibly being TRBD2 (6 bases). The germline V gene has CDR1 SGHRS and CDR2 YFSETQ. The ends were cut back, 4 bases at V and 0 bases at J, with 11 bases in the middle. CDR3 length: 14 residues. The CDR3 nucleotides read TGCGCCAGCAGCAATGCGGGGAGCTCCTACGAGCAGTACTTC. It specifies CASSNAGSSYEQYF.

The CDR3 bases are TGTGCCGCGGGAGTTTATAATGAGCAGTTCTTC. Its protein product is CAAGVYNEQFF. The genes are TRBV5-4 and TRBJ2-1; 7 nucleotides agree with TRBD2. V was clipped by 10 bases and J by 7 bases; unmatched bases: 5. The CDR3 extends over 11 amino acids. Germline CDR1 is SGHNT and CDR2 is YYREEE (reference sequence).

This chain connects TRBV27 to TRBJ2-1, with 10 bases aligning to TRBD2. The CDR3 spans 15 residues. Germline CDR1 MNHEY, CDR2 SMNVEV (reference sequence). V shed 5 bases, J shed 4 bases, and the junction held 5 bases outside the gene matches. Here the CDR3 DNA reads TGTGCCAGCAGTGTACTAGCGGGACAATACAATGAGCAGTTCTTC. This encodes CASSVLAGQYNEQFF.

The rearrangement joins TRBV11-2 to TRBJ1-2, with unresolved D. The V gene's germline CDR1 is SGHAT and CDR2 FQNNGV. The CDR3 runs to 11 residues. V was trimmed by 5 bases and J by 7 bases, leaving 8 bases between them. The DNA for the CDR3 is TGTGCCAGCAGCGTAGGGCTTGGCTACACCTTC. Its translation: CASSVGLGYTF.

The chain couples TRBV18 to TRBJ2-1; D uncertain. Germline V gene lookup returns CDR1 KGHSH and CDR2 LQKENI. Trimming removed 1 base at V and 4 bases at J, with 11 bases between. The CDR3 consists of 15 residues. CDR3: CASSPQPPNYNEQFF. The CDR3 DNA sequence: TGTGCCAGCTCACCACAGCCTCCGAATTACAATGAGCAGTTCTTC.

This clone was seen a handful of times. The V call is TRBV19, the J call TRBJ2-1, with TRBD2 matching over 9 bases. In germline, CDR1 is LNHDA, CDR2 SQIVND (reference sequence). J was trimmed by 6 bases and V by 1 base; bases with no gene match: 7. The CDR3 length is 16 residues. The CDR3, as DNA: TGTGCCAGTAGTATAGCCAAGCGGGAGGTTCGCAATGAGCAGTTCTTC. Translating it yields CASSIAKREVRNEQFF.

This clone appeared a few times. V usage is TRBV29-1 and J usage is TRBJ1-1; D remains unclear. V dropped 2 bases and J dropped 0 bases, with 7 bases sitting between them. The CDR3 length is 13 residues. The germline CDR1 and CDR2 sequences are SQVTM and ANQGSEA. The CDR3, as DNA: TGCAGCGTTGAACCGGGGTTGAACACTGAAGCTTTCTTT. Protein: CSVEPGLNTEAFF.

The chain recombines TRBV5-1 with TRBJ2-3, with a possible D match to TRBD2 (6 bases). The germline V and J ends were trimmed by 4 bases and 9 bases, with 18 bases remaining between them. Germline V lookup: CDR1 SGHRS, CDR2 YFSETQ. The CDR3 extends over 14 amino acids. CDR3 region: CASSTNPGVETQYF. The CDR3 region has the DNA TGCGCCAGCAGCACCAACCCGGGAGTGGAAACGCAGTATTTT.

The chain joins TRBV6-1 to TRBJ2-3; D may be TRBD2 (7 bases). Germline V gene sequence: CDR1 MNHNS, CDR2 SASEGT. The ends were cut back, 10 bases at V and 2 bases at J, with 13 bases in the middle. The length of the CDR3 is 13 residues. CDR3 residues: CAIKGGNTDTQYF. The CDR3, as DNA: TGTGCCATCAAGGGGGGGAACACAGATACGCAGTATTTT.

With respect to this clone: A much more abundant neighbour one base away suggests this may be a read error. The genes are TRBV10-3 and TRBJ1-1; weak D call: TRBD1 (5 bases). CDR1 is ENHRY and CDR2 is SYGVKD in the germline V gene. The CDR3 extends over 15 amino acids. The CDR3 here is CATSESGGRATEAFF. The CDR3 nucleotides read TGTGCCACCAGTGAGTCTGGGGGGAGGGCCACTGAAGCTTTCTTT.

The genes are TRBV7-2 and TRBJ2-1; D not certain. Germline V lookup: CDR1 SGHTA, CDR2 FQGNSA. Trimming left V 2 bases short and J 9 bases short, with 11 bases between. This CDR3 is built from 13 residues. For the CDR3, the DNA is TGTGCCAGCAGCTTAAGCCTGGTCTCTGAGCAGTTCTTC. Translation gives CASSLSLVSEQFF.

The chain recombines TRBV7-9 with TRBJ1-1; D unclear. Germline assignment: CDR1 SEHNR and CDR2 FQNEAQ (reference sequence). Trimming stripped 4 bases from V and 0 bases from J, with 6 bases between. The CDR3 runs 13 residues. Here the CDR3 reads CASSSAMNTEAFF. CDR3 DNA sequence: TGTGCCAGCAGCTCTGCTATGAACACTGAAGCTTTCTTT.

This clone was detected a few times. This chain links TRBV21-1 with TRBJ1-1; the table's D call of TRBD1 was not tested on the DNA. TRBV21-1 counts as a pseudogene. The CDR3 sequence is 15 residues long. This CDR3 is CASRPATGEDTEAFF. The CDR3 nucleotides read TGTGCCAGCAGACCTGCTACAGGGGAGGACACTGAAGCTTTCTTT.

In DNA, the CDR3 is TGTGCCATCAGCGCGGGACAGGGAGTGGATGGCTACACCTTC. Amino acids: CAISAGQGVDGYTF. V and J are TRBV10-3 and TRBJ1-2; 9 bases map to TRBD1. The CDR3 totals 14 residues. Germline V gene data show CDR1 as ENHRY and CDR2 as SYGVKD. V gave up 6 bases and J gave up 6 bases; unmatched junction bases: 8.

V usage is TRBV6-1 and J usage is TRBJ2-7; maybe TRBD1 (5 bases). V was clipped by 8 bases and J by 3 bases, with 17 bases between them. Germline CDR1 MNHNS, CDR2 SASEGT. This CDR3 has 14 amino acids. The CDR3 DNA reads TGTGCCAGCTGGTCCGAAGGGGCGGTCTACGAGCAGTACTTC. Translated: CASWSEGAVYEQYF.

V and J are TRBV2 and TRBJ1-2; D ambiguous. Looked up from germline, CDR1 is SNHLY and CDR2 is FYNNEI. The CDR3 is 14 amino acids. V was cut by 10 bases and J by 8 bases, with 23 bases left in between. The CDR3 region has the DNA TGTGCCACGGAGAAACGCTCATGGAAGCGGGGCTACACCTTC. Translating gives CATEKRSWKRGYTF.

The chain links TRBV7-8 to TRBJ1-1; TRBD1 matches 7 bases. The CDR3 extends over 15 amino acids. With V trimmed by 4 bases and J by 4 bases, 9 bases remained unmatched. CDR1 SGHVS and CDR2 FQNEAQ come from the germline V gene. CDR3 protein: CASSSGGGRGTEAFF. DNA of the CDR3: TGTGCCAGCAGCTCAGGGGGTGGAAGGGGCACTGAAGCTTTCTTT.